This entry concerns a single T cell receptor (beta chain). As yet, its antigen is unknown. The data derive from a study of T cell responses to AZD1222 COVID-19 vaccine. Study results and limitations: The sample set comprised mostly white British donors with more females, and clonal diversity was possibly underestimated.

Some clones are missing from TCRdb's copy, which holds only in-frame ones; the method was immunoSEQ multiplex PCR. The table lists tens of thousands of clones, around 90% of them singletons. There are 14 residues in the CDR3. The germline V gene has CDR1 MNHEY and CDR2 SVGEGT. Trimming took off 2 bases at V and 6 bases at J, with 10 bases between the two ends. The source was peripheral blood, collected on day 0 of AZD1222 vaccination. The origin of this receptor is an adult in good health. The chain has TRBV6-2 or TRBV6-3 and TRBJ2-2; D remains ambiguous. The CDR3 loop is CASSYGRSSGELFF. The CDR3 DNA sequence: TGTGCCAGCAGTTACGGTAGAAGTTCCGGGGAGCTGTTTTTT.